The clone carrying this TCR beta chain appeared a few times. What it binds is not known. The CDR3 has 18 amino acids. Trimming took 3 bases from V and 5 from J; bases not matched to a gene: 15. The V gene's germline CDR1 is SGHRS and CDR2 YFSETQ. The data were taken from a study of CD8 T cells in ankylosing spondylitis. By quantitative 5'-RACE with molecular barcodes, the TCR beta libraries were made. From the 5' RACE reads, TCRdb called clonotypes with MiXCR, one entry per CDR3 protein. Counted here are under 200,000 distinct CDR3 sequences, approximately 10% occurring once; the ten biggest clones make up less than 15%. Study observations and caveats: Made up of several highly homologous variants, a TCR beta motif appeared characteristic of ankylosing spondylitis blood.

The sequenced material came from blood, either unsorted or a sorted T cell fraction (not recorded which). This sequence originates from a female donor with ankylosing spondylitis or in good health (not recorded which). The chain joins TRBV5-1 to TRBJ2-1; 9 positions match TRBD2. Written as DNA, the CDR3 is TGCGCCAGCAGCTCCGGACTTATTAGCGGGAGACCCAACAATGAGCAGTTCTTC. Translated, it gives CASSSGLISGRPNNEQFF.